The 30 T cell receptor beta chains listed next were all sequenced from one sample in a study of shared clonotypes between healthy human individuals. Assay: immunoSEQ multiplex PCR; the TCRdb copy retains only in-frame clones and omits some. The profile shows hundreds of thousands of clones, roughly 70% of them singletons. Material: memory CD4+ T cells sorted from blood. Indicated subset: CD45RA-negative fraction. These receptors all come from a man aged 25 to 45 in good health.

This clone was seen more than once but under ten times. This rearrangement joins TRBV5-1 to TRBJ2-7, with 9 bases lining up with TRBD2. The CDR3 contains 16 residues. The germline CDR1 and CDR2 sequences are SGHRS and YFSETQ. With 0 bases clipped from V and 0 bases from J, the junction kept 4 bases outside the gene matches. The CDR3 coding sequence is TGCGCCAGCAGCTTGGAGGTTAGCGGGAGCTCCTACGAGCAGTACTTC. It encodes CASSLEVSGSSYEQYF.

The rearrangement uses TRBV29-1 and TRBJ2-7, with D possibly TRBD2 on 6 matching bases. Trimming shortened V by 6 bases and J by 4 bases, and 25 bases separated the two germline ends. Germline CDR1 is SQVTM and CDR2 is ANQGSEA. The CDR3 has 16 amino acids. The CDR3 loop reads CSVRDSFGRGTYEQYF. CDR3 nucleotides: TGCAGCGTCCGGGACTCCTTTGGAAGGGGTACTTACGAGCAGTACTTC.

The J gene is TRBJ2-7, the V gene TRBV7-2, with TRBD2 matching over 10 bases. From germline, CDR1 is SGHTA and CDR2 FQGNSA. The CDR3 length is 14 residues. V was pared by 2 bases and J by 5 bases, with 3 bases of the junction left unmatched. The DNA for the CDR3 is TGTGCCAGCAGCTTAAGCCTAGCGGGAGACGAGCAGTACTTC. It specifies CASSLSLAGDEQYF.

The chain is built from TRBV30 and TRBJ1-2; no clear D gene. Trimming cost V 4 bases and J 2 bases, with 8 bases left between them. Germline values: CDR1 GTSNPN, CDR2 SVGIG (reference sequence). This CDR3 region has 12 residues. The CDR3 loop reads CAWTQENYGYTF. CDR3 in DNA: TGTGCCTGGACGCAGGAGAACTATGGCTACACCTTC.

V gene TRBV2 combines with J gene TRBJ2-7, with TRBD2 matching 10 bases. The junction had 7 bases not matched to a gene; V was cut back by 4 bases and J by 1 base. CDR1 and CDR2 from the germline V gene are SNHLY and FYNNEI. CDR3 length equals 16 residues. The CDR3 DNA follows: TGTGCCAGCAGTGGATCTAGCGGGAGAGTTTCCTACGAGCAGTACTTC. As protein: CASSGSSGRVSYEQYF. The full variable domain, its missing parts supplied by reference TRBV2 and TRBJ2-7, is EPEVTQTPSHQVTQMGQEVILRCVPISNHLYFYWYRQILGQKVEFLVSFYNNEISEKSEIFDDQFSVERPDGSNFTLKIRSTKLEDSAMYFCASSGSSGRVSYEQYFGPGTRLTVT.

The chain has TRBV7-9 and TRBJ2-1; 9 bases are a match to TRBD2. J lost 14 bases, V lost 0 bases, and 11 bases had no gene match. This CDR3 contains 15 residues. Germline-derived CDR1 and CDR2 are SEHNR and FQNEAQ (reference sequence). The CDR3 nucleotides are TGTGCCAGCAGCTTAGCGCGTGGGGATGCGGGAGGGGAGTTCTTC. Translated, it gives CASSLARGDAGGEFF.

The genes are TRBV5-6 and TRBJ1-6, with D unresolved. The CDR3 sequence is 15 residues long. Trimming took off 1 base at V and 6 bases at J, with 11 bases between the two ends. Germline assignment: CDR1 SGHDT and CDR2 YYEEEE. This CDR3 is CASSLTPVLNSPLHF. The CDR3 nucleotides are TGTGCCAGCAGCTTGACGCCGGTGCTTAATTCACCCCTCCACTTT. Full variable domain (outside the CDR3, taken from reference TRBV5-6 and TRBJ1-6): DAGVTQSPTHLIKTRGQQVTLRCSPKSGHDTVSWYQQALGQGPQFIFQYYEEEERQRGNFPDRFSGHQFPNYSSELNVNALLLGDSALYLCASSLTPVLNSPLHFGNGTRLTVT.

Many counts were recorded for this clone. The J gene is TRBJ2-7, the V gene TRBV6-1, with TRBD2 matching 8 bases. The germline V gene encodes CDR1 MNHNS and CDR2 SASEGT. The CDR3 runs 13 residues. V lost 5 bases, J lost 5 bases, and 5 bases stayed unmatched. The CDR3 DNA is TGTGCCAGCAGTAGCGGGAGAGCCAACGAGCAGTACTTC. Its translation: CASSSGRANEQYF.

This chain joins TRBV10-2 and TRBJ2-3, with a possible D match to TRBD2 (6 bases). The CDR3 is 15 residues long. Looked up from germline, CDR1 is WSHSY and CDR2 is SAAADI. V was pared by 10 bases and J by 3 bases, with 20 bases between. The CDR3 reads CATRRDPRETDTQYF. The CDR3 DNA reads TGCGCCACCCGCAGGGACCCCCGGGAGACAGATACGCAGTATTTT.

The chain employs TRBV9 and TRBJ2-2, with a possible D match to TRBD2 (5 bases). The length of the CDR3 is 15 residues. From germline, CDR1 is SGDLS and CDR2 YYNGEE. Trimming shortened V by 3 bases and J by 6 bases, and 15 bases separated the two germline ends. The CDR3 DNA reads as TGTGCCAGCAGCGCCCGGGGAGCGACCGCCGGGGAGCTGTTTTTT. Translating gives CASSARGATAGELFF.

CDR3 loop: CSGLTGLGTDTQYF. CDR3 bases: TGCAGCGGCTTAACGGGACTAGGTACAGATACGCAGTATTTT. The J gene is TRBJ2-3, the V gene TRBV29-1; TRBD2 matches 8 bases. This CDR3 comprises 14 residues. CDR1 SQVTM and CDR2 ANQGSEA come from the germline V gene. With 7 bases clipped from V and 3 bases from J, the junction kept 9 bases outside the gene matches.

The chain employs TRBV19 and TRBJ2-6; 9 nucleotides match TRBD2. Germline V lookup: CDR1 LNHDA, CDR2 SQIVND (reference sequence). V was pared by 2 bases and J by 3 bases, with 5 bases of the junction left unmatched. This CDR3 is 17 amino acids long. In nucleotides, the CDR3 is TGTGCCAGTAGTATAATAGCGGGAGCGCGTGGGGCCAACGTCCTGACTTTC. Translating it yields CASSIIAGARGANVLTF.

The chain couples TRBV29-1 to TRBJ2-7; 7 bases line up with TRBD1. Germline assignment: CDR1 SQVTM and CDR2 ANQGSEA. The CDR3 is 17 amino acids. Trimming cost V 4 bases and J 0 bases; bases outside gene matches: 15. CDR3 protein: CSVALTLTGTNSYEQYF. The CDR3 DNA follows: TGCAGCGTTGCATTAACTTTGACAGGGACCAACTCCTACGAGCAGTACTTC.

The V gene is TRBV7-1, the J gene TRBJ2-6, with D maybe TRBD1 (5 bases). TRBV7-1 is noted as an ORF with a role that remains uncertain. Trimming took 11 bases from V and 5 from J, leaving 28 bases between them. The CDR3 length is 18 residues. CDR3 DNA sequence: TGTGCCGCAGCAATAGGTTTACGAGGACAAAGTCGGGCCAACGTCCTGACTTTC. The encoded protein is CAAAIGLRGQSRANVLTF.

In DNA form, the CDR3 reads TGTGCCAGCAGCTTGAAGGGGGCTGCAGCCTACGAGCAGTACTTC. It is translated as CASSLKGAAAYEQYF. This sequence joins TRBV5-4 and TRBJ2-7, with 7 bases aligning to TRBD1. The V and J ends lost 1 base and 2 bases, in that order; junction bases with no gene match: 6. This CDR3 spans 15 amino acids. In germline, CDR1 is SGHNT, CDR2 YYREEE (reference sequence).

This clone was seen repeatedly, ten times or more. Other DNA sequences in this sample translate to the same CDR3. The chain links TRBV7-8 to TRBJ1-1; no firm D call. CDR3 size: 15 residues. Germline values: CDR1 SGHVS, CDR2 FQNEAQ. Trimming removed 2 bases at V and 0 bases at J, with 10 bases between. The chain's CDR3 is CASSLKRQLNTEAFF. The CDR3 DNA sequence: TGTGCCAGCAGCTTAAAACGCCAATTGAACACTGAAGCTTTCTTT.

V gene TRBV5-1 combines with J gene TRBJ2-2; no definite D call. The CDR3 has 14 amino acids. Germline V CDR1 and CDR2: SGHRS, YFSETQ. Trimming shortened V by 4 bases and J by 5 bases, and 12 bases separated the two germline ends. The CDR3 region is CASSLNFGTGELFF. The CDR3 region has the DNA TGCGCCAGCAGCCTGAACTTTGGGACCGGGGAGCTGTTTTTT.

This clone was detected once. A much larger clone lies a single base off, so this may be a read error. V is TRBV6-1 and J is TRBJ1-1; possible D gene TRBD1, 5 bases. This CDR3 is 13 amino acids long. The germline CDR1 and CDR2 sequences are MNHNS and SASEGT. Trimming pared 6 bases from V and 1 base from J, leaving 9 bases between. The CDR3 here is CASSADRNTEAFF. CDR3 sequence (DNA): TGTGCCAGCAGCGCAGACAGGAACACTGAAGCTTTCTTT.

This rearrangement joins TRBV18 to TRBJ2-2; D gene ambiguous. V was cut by 8 bases and J by 1 base, with 11 bases left in between. CDR1 and CDR2 from the germline V gene are KGHSH and LQKENI. This CDR3 has 14 residues. CDR3 bases: TGTGCCAGCACGGACCTCCTGAACACCGGGGAGCTGTTTTTT. This translates into CASTDLLNTGELFF.

About this clone: Mismatch with germline at one junction end may stem from a read error. The chain links TRBV5-1 to TRBJ2-3, with D perhaps TRBD1 (6 bases). Germline values: CDR1 SGHRS, CDR2 YFSETQ. CDR3 length equals 14 residues. The CDR3 loop is CASRLGASLDTQYF. In DNA form, the CDR3 reads TGCGCCAGCAGGTTGGGGGCCTCGCTGGATACGCAGTATTTT.

This clone has a count of ten or more. CDR3: CASGRGQDGHNEQFF. For the CDR3, the DNA is TGTGCTAGTGGCCGAGGACAGGACGGTCACAATGAGCAGTTCTTC. V gene TRBV12-5 combines with J gene TRBJ2-1; 7 bases fit TRBD1. The germline V gene has CDR1 LGHNT and CDR2 FRNRAP. Trimming removed 6 bases from V and 5 bases from J; junction bases left unmatched: 10. This CDR3 region has 15 residues.

The V and J genes are TRBV10-3 and TRBJ2-3; 7 bases line up with TRBD2. The germline V gene has CDR1 ENHRY and CDR2 SYGVKD. J gave up 4 bases and V 11 bases, and 12 bases lay outside the gene matches. This CDR3 spans 14 amino acids. The CDR3: CAQAAGDVPDTQYF. The DNA of the CDR3 is TGTGCCCAAGCGGCGGGGGACGTCCCAGATACGCAGTATTTT.

This clone showed up just a few times. The chain has TRBV18 and TRBJ2-2; possibly TRBD2 for D (5 bases). The germline V and J ends were trimmed by 2 bases and 7 bases, with 17 bases remaining between them. Germline V gene data show CDR1 as KGHSH and CDR2 as LQKENI. CDR3 size: 16 residues. Here the CDR3 reads CASSPSSETRGGELFF. Written as DNA, the CDR3 is TGTGCCAGCTCACCATCGAGCGAAACCCGGGGCGGGGAGCTGTTTTTT.

The V call is TRBV11-1, the J call TRBJ2-4, with TRBD2 identical over 8 bases. Unmatched junction bases numbered 11, after V lost 1 base and J lost 0 bases. This CDR3 has 19 amino acids. Germline V gene lookup returns CDR1 SGHAT and CDR2 FQDESV (reference sequence). CDR3 DNA sequence: TGTGCCAGCAGCTTAGGGAGAGTTTTTAGCGGGACAGCCAAAAACATTCAGTACTTC. Protein product: CASSLGRVFSGTAKNIQYF.

CDR3 sequence reads: CASSLGFGRGSYNEQFF. CDR3 nucleotides: TGTGCCAGCAGTTTAGGTTTCGGGAGGGGATCCTACAATGAGCAGTTCTTC. The rearrangement joins TRBV27 to TRBJ2-1, with TRBD2 matching 8 bases. Germline CDR1 MNHEY, CDR2 SMNVEV (reference sequence). This CDR3 is built from 17 residues. The V and J ends lost 2 bases and 1 base, in that order; junction bases with no gene match: 7.

CDR3 nucleotides: TGCGCCAGCAGTCGAGATAACTCCTACAATGAGCAGTTCTTC. It codes for CASSRDNSYNEQFF. The V call is TRBV10-1, the J call TRBJ2-1; no firm D call. Looked up from germline, CDR1 is WNHNN and CDR2 is SYGVQD (reference sequence). This CDR3 region has 14 residues. Trimming pared 5 bases from V and 0 bases from J, leaving 8 bases between.

The rearrangement joins TRBV5-4 to TRBJ2-2; 13 nucleotides line up with TRBD2. This CDR3 spans 16 amino acids. V lost 0 bases, J lost 8 bases, and 4 bases stayed unmatched. The germline CDR1 and CDR2 sequences are SGHNT and YYREEE (reference sequence). CDR3 sequence: CASSLGLAGGIGELFF. CDR3 sequence (DNA): TGTGCCAGCAGCTTGGGACTAGCGGGAGGAATTGGGGAGCTGTTTTTT.

This chain uses TRBV9 with TRBJ2-1, with D unresolved. V was cut by 0 bases and J by 10 bases, with 8 bases left in between. Looked up from germline, CDR1 is SGDLS and CDR2 is YYNGEE. The CDR3 spans 12 residues. CDR3 residues: CASSVAMSEQFF. CDR3 sequence (DNA): TGTGCCAGCAGCGTAGCGATGAGCGAGCAGTTCTTC.

The count of this clone is one. The chain combines TRBV6-1 with TRBJ1-1; D unclear. Trimming took 6 bases from V and 0 from J, leaving 14 bases between them. This CDR3 contains 15 residues. The germline gives CDR1 MNHNS, CDR2 SASEGT. The CDR3 bases are TGTGCCAGCAGCCCCTCGTCCCAGGTGAACACTGAAGCTTTCTTT. It is translated as CASSPSSQVNTEAFF.

The chain uses TRBV5-1 and TRBJ2-6; TRBD1 might be the D (6 bases). Trimming stripped 2 bases from V and 2 bases from J, with 23 bases between. Germline assignment: CDR1 SGHRS and CDR2 YFSETQ. The CDR3 is made up of 20 amino acids. CDR3 nucleotides: TGCGCCAGCAGCTTATTACTAACCGGGCCAGGGGACCCTGGGGCCAACGTCCTGACTTTC. It encodes CASSLLLTGPGDPGANVLTF.